These 8 T cell receptor beta chains came from one sample sequenced in a study of blood T cells in healthy people across ages. Together with a sample-barcoded 5' primer, a J-beta primer mix was included in a second PCR lasting about 6 to 11 cycles. Using its own MiXCR run on the 5' RACE reads, TCRdb lists one record per CDR3 protein. This sample has about 1.6 million distinct CDR3 sequences, with roughly a third found just once. The material sequenced was blood. The receptors here all came from a woman aged 30 to 39 in good health.

The genes are TRBV6-5 and TRBJ1-2; D may be TRBD1 (5 bases). Trimming stripped 8 bases from V and 6 bases from J, with 16 bases between. The CDR3 runs 13 residues. CDR1 and CDR2 (germline): MNHEY, SVGAGI. CDR3 coding DNA: TGTGCCAGCCCTAGGGGAAGGGTCCATGGCTACACCTTC. Translated, it gives CASPRGRVHGYTF.

The J gene is TRBJ2-1, the V gene TRBV3-1; D unresolved. CDR1 and CDR2 from the germline V gene are LGHDT and YNNKEL (reference sequence). The CDR3 runs 14 residues. Between the trimmed V and J ends, which lost 0 bases and 5 bases, there was a span of 8 bases. The chain's CDR3 is CASSQDRWDNEQFF. The CDR3 DNA reads as TGTGCCAGCAGCCAAGACCGATGGGACAATGAGCAGTTCTTC.

As concerns this clonotype: A junction boundary mismatches the germline segment, possibly from a read error. The chain recombines TRBV28 with TRBJ2-1; possibly TRBD1 for D (5 bases). Germline V lookup: CDR1 MDHEN, CDR2 SYDVKM. This CDR3 is 12 amino acids long. In nucleotides, the CDR3 is TGTGCCCGCAGCCAAGGGGTTCGTGAGCAGTTCTTC. Residues: CARSQGVREQFF. The full variable domain, completed using reference TRBV28 and TRBJ2-1, is DVKVTQSSRYLVKRTGEKVFLECVQDMDHENMFWYRQDPGLGLRLIYFSYDVKMKEKGDIPEGYSVSREKKERFSLILESASTNQTSMYLCARSQGVREQFFGPGTRLTVL.

A few counts support this clonotype. V and J are TRBV20-1 and TRBJ2-7; possibly TRBD1 for D (6 bases). CDR1 is DFQATT, CDR2 SNEGSKA, per germline (reference sequence). Trimming pared 1 base from V and 3 bases from J, leaving 7 bases between. The CDR3 sequence is 12 residues long. CDR3 DNA: TGCAGTGCTAGAGGACAGGACTACGAGCAGTACTTC. It is translated as CSARGQDYEQYF.

This clonotype was counted only a few times. The rearrangement links TRBV12-3 or TRBV12-4 to TRBJ2-1; 8 nucleotides agree with TRBD1. This CDR3 spans 16 amino acids. Trimming removed 5 bases from V and 0 bases from J; junction bases left unmatched: 6. Written as DNA, the CDR3 is TGTGCCAGCAGTCCACGGACAGGGACCTCCTACAATGAGCAGTTCTTC. It translates to CASSPRTGTSYNEQFF.

The V call is TRBV6-1, the J call TRBJ1-4; D is ambiguous. Trimming pared 10 bases from V and 7 bases from J, leaving 16 bases between. The CDR3 is 13 amino acids. The germline V gene encodes CDR1 MNHNS and CDR2 SASEGT. CDR3 sequence: CATRGPGGEKLFF. CDR3 DNA: TGTGCCACCCGGGGTCCCGGAGGTGAAAAACTGTTTTTT.

This clonotype was found a few times. This chain connects TRBV25-1 to TRBJ1-2; perhaps TRBD1 as D (6 bases). Germline loops: CDR1 MGHDK, CDR2 SYGVNS. V was cut by 4 bases and J by 4 bases, with 13 bases left in between. CDR3 size: 14 residues. DNA for the CDR3: TGTGCCAGCAGTGGACCCAGGGGCGGCTATGGCTACACCTTC. This translates into CASSGPRGGYGYTF.

This clonotype was observed at least ten times. The chain recombines TRBV7-2 with TRBJ2-7; D is ambiguous. CDR1 is SGHTA, CDR2 FQGNSA, per germline. The CDR3 loop spans 13 amino acids. Trimming pared 1 base from V and 6 bases from J, leaving 10 bases between. CDR3 in DNA: TGTGCCAGCAGCTTAGGCTTTTGGGGCGAGCAGTACTTC. This gives the protein CASSLGFWGEQYF. Together with reference TRBV7-2 and TRBJ2-7, the CDR3 gives the full variable domain: GAGVSQSPSNKVTEKGKDVELRCDPISGHTALYWYRQSLGQGLEFLIYFQGNSAPDKSGLPSDRFSAERTGGSVSTLTIQRTQQEDSAVYLCASSLGFWGEQYFGPGTRLTVT.